A selection of T cell receptor beta chains follows, all from one sample in a study of graft-versus-host responses after intestinal transplantation. The data were produced by immunoSEQ multiplex PCR, yet TCRdb's version contains in-frame clones alone and is incomplete. The sample holds approximately 89,000 clones, approximately 90% seen once. The source was PBMCs, collected 450 to 480 days after intestinal transplant. The receptors come from a human patient who received an intestinal transplant, so some T cells may come from the graft donor. Both conserved end residues are part of each CDR3. The D gene is left open where the match is weak. Size is omitted from some rows. Given values are once, few, many or a class for expanded clones.

cdr3_aa cdr3_nt v_call d_call clone_size j_call
CASSERQRGGLYEQYF TGTGCCAGCAGCGAACGACAGCGGGGGGGCCTCTACGAGCAGTACTTC TRBV7-9 TRBD2 once TRBJ2-7
CASSYEGGLRRETQYF TGTGCCAGCAGTTACGAAGGGGGTCTGCGCAGGGAGACCCAGTACTTC TRBV6-6 - few TRBJ2-5
CASSVGPQSRGIQYF TGTGCCAGCAGCGTAGGACCACAGAGTCGGGGCATTCAGTACTTC TRBV5-8 - - TRBJ2-4
CASGLVLGQPQHF TGTGCTAGTGGTTTGGTACTGGGGCAGCCCCAGCATTTT TRBV12-5 - - TRBJ1-5
CASSRQTGSYNEQFF TGTGCCAGCAGCCGTCAGACAGGCTCCTACAATGAGCAGTTCTTC TRBV13 - - TRBJ2-1
CASSSPWAGEYNEQFF TGTGCCAGCAGTTCCCCCTGGGCGGGGGAGTACAATGAGCAGTTCTTC TRBV27 TRBD2 - TRBJ2-1
CASSLVTGSLTGELFF TGTGCCAGCAGCTTAGTAACCGGCTCCCTCACCGGGGAGCTGTTTTTT TRBV11-2 - - TRBJ2-2
CASGSGQAYNEQFF TGTGCCAGCGGATCGGGACAGGCCTACAATGAGCAGTTCTTC TRBV25-1 TRBD1 - TRBJ2-1
CASSLGGSDSPLHF TGCGCCAGCAGCTTGGGCGGGAGTGATTCACCCCTCCACTTT TRBV5-1 - - TRBJ1-6
CSAKSYNEQFF TGCAGTGCTAAATCCTACAATGAGCAGTTCTTC TRBV20-1 - - TRBJ2-1
CASSPQDSLYEQYF TGTGCCAGCAGCCCCCAGGACAGCCTCTACGAGCAGTACTTC TRBV9 - few TRBJ2-7
CASRGQINQPQHF TGTGCCAGCAGGGGACAGATTAATCAGCCCCAGCATTTT TRBV6-5 TRBD1 - TRBJ1-5
CASRPGTGNQPQHF TGCGCCAGCAGGCCCGGGACAGGCAATCAGCCCCAGCATTTT TRBV5-1 TRBD1 - TRBJ1-5
CASSPDAAWGPLHF TGTGCCAGCAGCCCGGACGCCGCATGGGGACCCCTCCACTTT TRBV14 - once TRBJ1-6
CASSLPRSGTGELFF TGTGCCAGCAGCTTACCCAGGTCAGGCACCGGGGAGCTGTTTTTT TRBV11-2 - - TRBJ2-2
CASRWDSAGEKLFF TGTGCCAGTAGGTGGGACAGTGCGGGGGAAAAACTGTTTTTT TRBV19 TRBD1 - TRBJ1-4
CATSLLGTRPLNTEAFF TGTGCCACCAGCCTCCTAGGGACACGACCTCTCAACACTGAAGCTTTCTTT TRBV15 - - TRBJ1-1
CASRYYDRERSTDTQYF TGTGCCAGCCGTTATTATGACAGGGAAAGAAGTACAGATACGCAGTATTTT TRBV5-6 TRBD1 - TRBJ2-3
CASSSDRVATNEKLFF TGTGCCAGCAGCTCCGACAGGGTTGCAACTAATGAAAAACTGTTTTTT TRBV5-6 TRBD1 - TRBJ1-4
CASSHVGGETQYF TGCGCCAGCAGCCACGTAGGGGGGGAGACCCAGTACTTC TRBV4-1 - - TRBJ2-5
CASSQGSSNQPQHF TGTGCCAGCAGCCAGGGTTCAAGCAATCAGCCCCAGCATTTT TRBV6-5 - - TRBJ1-5
CASSTDSQETQYF TGTGCCAGCAGCACTGACAGTCAAGAGACCCAGTACTTC TRBV2 - - TRBJ2-5
CASSPDRGAGANVLTF TGTGCCAGTAGTCCGGACAGGGGGGCTGGGGCCAACGTCCTGACTTTC TRBV19 TRBD1 - TRBJ2-6
CASSLGVGLNTEAFF TGTGCCAGCAGTTTAGGCGTAGGCCTAAACACTGAAGCTTTCTTT TRBV27 - - TRBJ1-1
CASSVKGDLDTEAFF TGTGCCAGCAGCGTGAAGGGAGATCTTGACACTGAAGCTTTCTTT TRBV9 - - TRBJ1-1
CASSLVFGRWTDIQYF TGTGCCAGCAGCTTAGTTTTTGGACGCTGGACGGACATTCAGTACTTC TRBV7-8 - - TRBJ2-4
CASSLDRQNTEAFF TGTGCCAGCAGCTTAGACAGACAGAACACTGAAGCTTTCTTT TRBV7-3 - once TRBJ1-1
CASLTNRGPGTEAFF TGTGCCAGCCTCACAAACAGGGGGCCGGGCACTGAAGCTTTCTTT TRBV27 TRBD1 - TRBJ1-1
CASRPSGGEGDTQYF TGTGCCAGTAGACCTAGCGGGGGGGAGGGAGATACGCAGTATTTT TRBV19 TRBD2 - TRBJ2-3
CASSQDWGPQYF TGCGCCAGCAGCCAAGATTGGGGGCCCCAGTACTTC TRBV4-1 - - TRBJ2-5
CASSLRDTEAFF TGTGCCAGCAGCCTCCGGGACACTGAAGCTTTCTTT TRBV13 - - TRBJ1-1
CASSYAGTSGAGELFF TGTGCCAGCAGTTACGCCGGGACTAGCGGTGCCGGGGAGCTGTTTTTT TRBV6-5 TRBD2 - TRBJ2-2
CASSSYRQEDTDTQYF TGTGCCAGCAGCTCTTACCGACAGGAAGACACAGATACGCAGTATTTT TRBV13 - - TRBJ2-3
CASSPQANLPYEQYF TGTGCCAGCAGCCCACAGGCTAACCTCCCCTACGAGCAGTACTTC TRBV6-5 - - TRBJ2-7
CASSFETGFTEAFF TGTGCCAGCAGCTTCGAGACAGGGTTCACTGAAGCTTTCTTT TRBV7-9 TRBD1 - TRBJ1-1
CASSLSRQSYEQYF TGTGCCAGCTCACTTTCTAGACAGAGCTACGAGCAGTACTTC TRBV18 - - TRBJ2-7
CAISETRGSTEAFF TGTGCCATCAGTGAGACGCGAGGGAGCACTGAAGCTTTCTTT TRBV10-3 - - TRBJ1-1
CASSQGTEINQPQHF TGCGCCAGCAGCCAAGGGACAGAGATCAATCAGCCCCAGCATTTT TRBV4-1 - - TRBJ1-5
CASSDPGTGGRHEQYF TGTGCCAGCAGTGACCCCGGGACAGGGGGTCGGCACGAGCAGTACTTC TRBV6-1 TRBD1 - TRBJ2-7
CASSVVGRNTGELFF TGTGCCAGCAGCGTAGTCGGGCGGAACACCGGGGAGCTGTTTTTT TRBV9 - - TRBJ2-2